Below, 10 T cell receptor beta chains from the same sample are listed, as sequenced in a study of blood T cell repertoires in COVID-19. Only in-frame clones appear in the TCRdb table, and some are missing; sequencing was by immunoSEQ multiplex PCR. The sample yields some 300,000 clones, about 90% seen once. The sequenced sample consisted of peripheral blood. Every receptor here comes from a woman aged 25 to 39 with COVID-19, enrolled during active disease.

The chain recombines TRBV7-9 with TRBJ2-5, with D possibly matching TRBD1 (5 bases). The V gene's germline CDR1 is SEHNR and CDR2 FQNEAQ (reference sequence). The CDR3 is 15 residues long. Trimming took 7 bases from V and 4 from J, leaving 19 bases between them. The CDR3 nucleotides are TGTGCCAGCAACCTCGGAGTCAGGGCCCGAGAGACCCAGTACTTC. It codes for CASNLGVRARETQYF.

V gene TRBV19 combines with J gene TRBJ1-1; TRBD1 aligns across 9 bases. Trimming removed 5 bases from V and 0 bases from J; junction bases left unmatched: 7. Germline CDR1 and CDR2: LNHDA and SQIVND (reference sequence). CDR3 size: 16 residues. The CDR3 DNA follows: TGTGCCAGTAGTCCCCGGACAGGGGAAATGAACACTGAAGCTTTCTTT. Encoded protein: CASSPRTGEMNTEAFF.

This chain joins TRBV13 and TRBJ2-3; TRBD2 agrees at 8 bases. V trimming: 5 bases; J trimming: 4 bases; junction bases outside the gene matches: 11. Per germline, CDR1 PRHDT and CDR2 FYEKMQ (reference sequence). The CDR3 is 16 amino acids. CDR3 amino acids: CASSRYGGASADTQYF. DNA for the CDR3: TGTGCCAGCAGCCGATACGGGGGGGCCTCCGCAGATACGCAGTATTTT.

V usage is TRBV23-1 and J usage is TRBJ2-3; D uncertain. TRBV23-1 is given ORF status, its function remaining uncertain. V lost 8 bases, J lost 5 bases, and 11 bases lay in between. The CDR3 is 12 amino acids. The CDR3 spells CASHTTGDTQYF. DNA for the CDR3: TGCGCCAGCCATACTACGGGAGATACGCAGTATTTT.

The CDR3 loop is CASSQTDRVGTGELFF. The CDR3 coding sequence is TGCGCCAGCAGTCAGACAGACAGAGTGGGGACCGGGGAGCTGTTTTTT. V gene TRBV23-1 combines with J gene TRBJ2-2; possibly TRBD1 for D (5 bases). TRBV23-1 is labeled an ORF, and its function is uncertain. The CDR3 runs to 16 residues. V was cut by 3 bases and J by 5 bases, with 16 bases left in between.

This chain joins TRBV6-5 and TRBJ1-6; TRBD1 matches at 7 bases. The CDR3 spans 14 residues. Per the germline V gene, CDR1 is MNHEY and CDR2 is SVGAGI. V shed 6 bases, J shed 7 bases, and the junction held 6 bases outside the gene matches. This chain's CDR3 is CASRRDSVNSPLHF. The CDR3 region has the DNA TGTGCCAGCAGAAGGGACAGCGTAAATTCACCCCTCCACTTT.

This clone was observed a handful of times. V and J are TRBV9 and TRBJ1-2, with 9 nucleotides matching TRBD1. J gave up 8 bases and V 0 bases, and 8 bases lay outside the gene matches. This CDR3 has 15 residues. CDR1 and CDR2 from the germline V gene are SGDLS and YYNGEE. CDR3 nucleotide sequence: TGTGCCAGCAGCGTAGCTATGGGACAGGGTGTCGGCTACACCTTC. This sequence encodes CASSVAMGQGVGYTF.

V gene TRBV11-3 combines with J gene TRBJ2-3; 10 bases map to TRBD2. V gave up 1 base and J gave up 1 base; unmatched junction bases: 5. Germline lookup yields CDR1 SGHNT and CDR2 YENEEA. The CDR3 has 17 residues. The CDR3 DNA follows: TGTGCCAGCAGCTTAGGGACCGGGACTAGCGGCACAGATACGCAGTATTTT. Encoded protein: CASSLGTGTSGTDTQYF. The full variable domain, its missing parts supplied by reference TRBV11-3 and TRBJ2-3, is EAGVVQSPRYKIIEKKQPVAFWCNPISGHNTLYWYLQNLGQGPELLIRYENEEAVDDSQLPKDRFSAERLKGVDSTLKIQPAELGDSAVYLCASSLGTGTSGTDTQYFGPGTRLTVL.

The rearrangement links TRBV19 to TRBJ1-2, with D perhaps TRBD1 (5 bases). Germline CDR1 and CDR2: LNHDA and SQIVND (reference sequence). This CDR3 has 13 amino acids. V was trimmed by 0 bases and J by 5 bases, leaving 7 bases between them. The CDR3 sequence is CASSIDTGYGYTF. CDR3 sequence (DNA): TGTGCCAGTAGTATAGATACAGGTTATGGCTACACCTTC.

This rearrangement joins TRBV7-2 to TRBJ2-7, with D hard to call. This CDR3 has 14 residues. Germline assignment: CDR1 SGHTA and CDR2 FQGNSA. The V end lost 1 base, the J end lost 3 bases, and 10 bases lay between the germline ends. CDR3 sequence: CASSLEVGGYEQYV. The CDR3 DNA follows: TGTGCCAGCAGCTTAGAGGTCGGCGGCTACGAGCAGTACGTC.